This entry is about one T cell receptor (beta chain). The antigen it recognizes is unknown. Per-nucleotide qualities are absent, and no much larger clonotype sits a single base away. Trimming accounts for 6 bases at V and 4 bases at J, while the number of junction bases matched to no gene is 8. From cysteine to phenylalanine, the CDR3 is 14 amino acids long. CDR3 DNA only is kept here, 42 bases in frame from base 1. CDR1 and CDR2 were assigned from the germline V gene as SGHDT and YYEEEE. This specimen belongs to a study of human thymus T cells (dated by TCRdb to 2020 to 2022). About the full investigation: The study used eight infant thymus samples plus four related peripheral blood samples to characterize TCR alpha and beta repertoires. Donor ages ranging from about 7 to 250 days were recorded, and more than five male and two female infants were included in the cohort.

The immunoSEQ multiplex PCR assay was used to amplify the TCRB and TCRAD loci from a standardized quantity of quality-controlled genomic DNA. The V(D)J region was spanned by amplicons of a length sufficient to cover the CDR3 and to identify V and J genes. The commercial immunoSEQ service was used to sequence amplicons on an Illumina platform. The source study handled its data this way. Primer bias and sequencing errors were corrected as previously described, and TCRAD and TCRB definitions were based on the IMGT database. immunoSEQ Analyzer 3.0 and VDJTools were used for repertoire analysis, which covered basic statistics, V/J segment usage, diversity estimates, rarefaction and pairwise overlap. To estimate diversity, the Chao1, ChaoE, Efron-Thisted, Shannon and inverse Simpson indices were applied, and diversity was also estimated on datasets down-sampled to the smallest sample. Repertoire overlap was determined by strict matching of CDR3 nucleotide sequence, V gene and J gene, and Jaccard-based multidimensional scaling clustering was applied. In TCRdb, the immuneACCESS table is reduced to in-frame sequences with V and J assigned. These tables do not hold every clone; where another copy was compared, an unresolved V gene accounts for under half, and the others remain unexplained. V and J calls and clone size come straight from that table; D and trimming were deduced from the DNA. Here the sample has about 78,000 clones; roughly 96% occur a single time. 0.031% of the sample is in the top ten clones.

The investigation overall reported the following: Highly overlapping thymic TCR repertoires among unrelated individuals were reported in the related research. Usage of V and J gene segments appeared to be biased in both the thymic and the peripheral blood repertoires. On average, about 800,000 unique TCRB clonotypes were obtained from thymus samples, compared with roughly 84,000 from blood samples.

Thymus tissue was obtained as surgical resects removed during corrective cardiac surgery. Immunologically healthy infants undergoing open corrective cardiac surgery for congenital heart defects in Finland were used as donors. After being mechanically released from the tissue, thymocytes were kept at -70 degrees C in pellets of about 9.5-30 million cells. Genomic DNA was extracted from frozen cell pellets with a QIAsymphony instrument. The chain is assembled from TRBV5-6 and TRBJ2-5, with TRBD1 identical over 8 junction bases. Sequencing used thymus tissue. The clonotype originates from a boy in the first two years of life with a congenital heart defect but otherwise immunologically healthy. The CDR3 in this case is CASIGRTGRETQYF. The DNA sequence reads TGTGCCAGCATCGGCCGGACAGGGAGAGAGACCCAGTACTTC.